This section outlines one T cell receptor (beta chain) sequence together with its context. Its antigen is undetermined. This sample was taken from a study of glioma-infiltrating T cells. Whole-study context: Before surgery, glioma patients received dexamethasone for at most six days. The study's findings and limits: Non-neoplastic patients had below-expected tissue-blood divergence, while all gliomas exceeded expectation.

There are 14 residues in the CDR3. V shed 4 bases, J shed 2 bases, and the junction held 5 bases outside the gene matches. Per the germline V gene, CDR1 is SEHNR and CDR2 is FQNEAQ (reference sequence). TCR alpha and beta CDR3 regions were amplified from RNA using iRepertoire nested multiplex PCR. One-step reverse transcription and amplification started from about 100-400 ng of tissue mRNA or PBMC total RNA. TCRdb independently ran MiXCR on the multiplex PCR reads; one entry per CDR3 protein. The table records 300,000 to 400,000 distinct CDR3 sequences, 41% of them present only once. The receptor comes from a human donor with low-grade glioma or glioblastoma, undergoing nonglioma brain surgery, or in good health (not recorded which). The chain employs TRBV7-9 and TRBJ2-7; 7 bases agree with TRBD1. Sequenced: glioma tissue, nonneoplastic brain tissue, or PBMCs (not recorded which). The CDR3 here is CASSSGTVAYEQYF. CDR3 in DNA: TGTGCCAGCAGCTCCGGGACAGTGGCCTACGAGCAGTACTTC.